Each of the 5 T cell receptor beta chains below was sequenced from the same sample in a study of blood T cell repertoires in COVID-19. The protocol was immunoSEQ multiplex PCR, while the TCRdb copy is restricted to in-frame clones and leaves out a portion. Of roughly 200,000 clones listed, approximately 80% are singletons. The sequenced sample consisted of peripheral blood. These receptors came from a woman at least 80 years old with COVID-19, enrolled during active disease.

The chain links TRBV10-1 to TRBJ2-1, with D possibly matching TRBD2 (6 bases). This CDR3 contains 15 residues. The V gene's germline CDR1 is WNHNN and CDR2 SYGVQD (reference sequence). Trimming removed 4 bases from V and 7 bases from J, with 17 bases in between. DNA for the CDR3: TGCGCCAGCAGTGTATCAGCCGGGGGAATGAATGAGCAGTTCTTC. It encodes CASSVSAGGMNEQFF.

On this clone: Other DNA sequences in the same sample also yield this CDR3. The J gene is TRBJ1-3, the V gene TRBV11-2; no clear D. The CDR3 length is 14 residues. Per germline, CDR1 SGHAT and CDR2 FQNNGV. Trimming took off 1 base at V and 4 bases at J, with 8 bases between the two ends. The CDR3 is CASSLAGGGNTIYF. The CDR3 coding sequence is TGTGCCAGCAGCTTAGCCGGAGGAGGAAACACCATATATTTT.

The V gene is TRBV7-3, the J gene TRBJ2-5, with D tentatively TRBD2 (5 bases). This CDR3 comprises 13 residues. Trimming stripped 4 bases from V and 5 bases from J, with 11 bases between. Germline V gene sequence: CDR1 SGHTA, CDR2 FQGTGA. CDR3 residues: CASSYGVLETQYF. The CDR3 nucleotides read TGTGCCAGCAGCTACGGGGTGCTGGAGACCCAGTACTTC.

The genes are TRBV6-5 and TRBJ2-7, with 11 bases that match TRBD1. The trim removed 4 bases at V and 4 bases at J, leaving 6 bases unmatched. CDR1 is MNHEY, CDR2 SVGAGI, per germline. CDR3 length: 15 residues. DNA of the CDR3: TGTGCCAGCAGTTTCCGGGACAGGGGGTCTTACGAGCAGTACTTC. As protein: CASSFRDRGSYEQYF.

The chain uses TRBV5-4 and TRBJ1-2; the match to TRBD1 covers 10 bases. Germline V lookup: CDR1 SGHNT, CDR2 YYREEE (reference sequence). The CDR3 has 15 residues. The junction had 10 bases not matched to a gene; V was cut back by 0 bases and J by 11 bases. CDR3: CASSLAGQGFHPYTF. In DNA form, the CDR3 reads TGTGCCAGCAGCTTGGCGGGACAGGGGTTCCACCCGTACACCTTC.